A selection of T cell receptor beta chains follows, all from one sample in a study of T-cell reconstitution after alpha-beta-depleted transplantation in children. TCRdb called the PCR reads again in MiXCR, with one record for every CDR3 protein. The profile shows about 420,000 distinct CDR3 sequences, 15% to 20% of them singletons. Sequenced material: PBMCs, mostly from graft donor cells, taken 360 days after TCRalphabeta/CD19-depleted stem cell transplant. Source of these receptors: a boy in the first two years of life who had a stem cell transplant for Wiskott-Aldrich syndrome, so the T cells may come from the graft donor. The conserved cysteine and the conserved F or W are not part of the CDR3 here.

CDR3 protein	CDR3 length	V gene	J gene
SVPGLGGYEQY	11	TRBV20-1	TRBJ2-7
ATSALGAGRRAGELF	15	TRBV24-1	TRBJ2-2
ASSLSSGISGANVLT	15	TRBV7-9	TRBJ2-6
SAWRDSSSYEQY	12	TRBV20-1	TRBJ2-7
ASSVGGLDFQETQY	14	TRBV9	TRBJ2-5
ASSYRLGQGLSPLH	14	TRBV6-5	TRBJ1-6
ASSLGPGSYEQY	12	TRBV5-1	TRBJ2-7
ATQAGASGGYT	11	TRBV24-1	TRBJ1-2
ASSRAGGGSYEQY	13	TRBV6-2/TRBV6-3	TRBJ2-7
SASDPRGNTGELF	13	TRBV20-1	TRBJ2-2
ASLAGTNTGELF	12	TRBV5-1	TRBJ2-2